A single sample gave rise to the 29 T cell receptor beta chains below, sequenced in a study of human T cells and chemical hapten exposure. Stated time point: patch test 2, 6 weeks after DPC sensitization. Noted treatment: therapeutic diphenylcyclopropenone sensitization with weekly scalp DPC. TCRdb re-called the RACE reads through MiXCR, storing one row per CDR3 protein. The repertoire holds around 360,000 distinct CDR3 sequences, with roughly 6.3% as singletons. The sequencing used whole blood, collected in connection with sensitization to the hapten diphenylcyclopropenone (DPC). These receptors were taken from a woman between 18 and 29 years old with alopecia areata. Some clones in this sample may be carry-over from other donors' samples.

The V gene is TRBV3-1, the J gene TRBJ2-3; D possibly corresponds to TRBD1 (6 bases). The CDR3 sequence is 18 residues long. CDR1 and CDR2 (germline): LGHDT, YNNKEL (reference sequence). Trimming left V 4 bases short and J 8 bases short, with 28 bases between. The CDR3 DNA reads TGTGCCAGCAGCCTTTCAGGGACACAAGTTTTTCGGGCCATTACGCAGTATTTT. It codes for CASSLSGTQVFRAITQYF.

V usage is TRBV12-3 or TRBV12-4 and J usage is TRBJ2-3, with TRBD2 as a possible D gene (7 bases). The CDR3 sequence is 17 residues long. V gave up 2 bases and J gave up 0 bases, with 15 bases separating them. CDR3 nucleotide sequence: TGTGCCAGCAGTTTACGGAGGGGGGGACCTAGCACAGATACGCAGTATTTT. It specifies CASSLRRGGPSTDTQYF.

The chain is built from TRBV7-2 and TRBJ1-1, with no clear D. Germline V CDR1 and CDR2: SGHTA, FQGNSA. CDR3 length: 13 residues. With 6 bases removed from V and 1 base from J, the gap between germline ends came to 9 bases. The CDR3 sequence is CASRIQRNTEAFF. DNA of the CDR3: TGTGCCAGCAGAATCCAGAGGAACACTGAAGCTTTCTTT.

V gene TRBV6-6 combines with J gene TRBJ2-7, with 12 bases that match TRBD2. The germline V gene has CDR1 MNHNY and CDR2 SVGAGI (reference sequence). CDR3 length: 14 residues. V shed 8 bases and J 0 bases; nucleotides not matched to a gene: 2. The CDR3 DNA is TGTGCCAGCCTAGCGGGGGGGCGCTCCTACGAGCAGTACTTC. It yields the protein CASLAGGRSYEQYF.

This clonotype was counted at least ten times. The chain uses TRBV7-3 and TRBJ2-1, with TRBD2 matching over 14 bases. The germline CDR1 and CDR2 sequences are SGHTA and FQGTGA. Trimming cost V 4 bases and J 5 bases; bases outside gene matches: 1. The CDR3 contains 15 residues. CDR3 DNA sequence: TGTGCCAGCAGCTCGGGACTAGCGGGGGACAATGAGCAGTTCTTC. Protein sequence: CASSSGLAGDNEQFF.

The V and J genes are TRBV7-8 and TRBJ2-5; possible D gene TRBD1, 6 bases. V was trimmed by 2 bases and J by 2 bases, leaving 12 bases between them. Germline CDR1 reads SGHVS; CDR2 reads FQNEAQ. The CDR3 is 15 residues long. This CDR3 is CASSLFTQGQETQYF. In nucleotides, the CDR3 is TGTGCCAGCAGCTTATTCACTCAGGGGCAAGAGACCCAGTACTTC.

This clonotype was observed a handful of times. The chain combines TRBV7-3 with TRBJ1-1; possibly TRBD1 for D (6 bases). There are 13 residues in the CDR3. V was trimmed by 5 bases and J by 5 bases, leaving 12 bases between them. Looked up from germline, CDR1 is SGHTA and CDR2 is FQGTGA. Written as DNA, the CDR3 is TGTGCCAGCAGCCCACAAAGGGGGACTGAAGCTTTCTTT. It codes for CASSPQRGTEAFF. Supplemented by reference TRBV7-3 and TRBJ1-1, the full variable domain reads GAGVSQTPSNKVTEKGKYVELRCDPISGHTALYWYRQSLGQGPEFLIYFQGTGAADDSGLPNDRFFAVRPEGSVSTLKIQRTERGDSAVYLCASSPQRGTEAFFGQGTRLTVV.

This clonotype was seen repeatedly, ten times or more. V usage is TRBV6-2 or TRBV6-3 and J usage is TRBJ2-5, with D possibly matching TRBD1 (6 bases). CDR3 length equals 13 residues. Trimming cost V 5 bases and J 1 base, with 8 bases left between them. Germline loops: CDR1 MNHEY, CDR2 SVGEGT. The CDR3 region is CASSGQSQETQYF. Written as DNA, the CDR3 is TGTGCCAGCAGTGGACAGAGCCAAGAGACCCAGTACTTC.

The rearrangement uses TRBV9 and TRBJ2-1; TRBD1 agrees at 10 bases. The length of the CDR3 is 14 residues. The germline CDR1 and CDR2 sequences are SGDLS and YYNGEE. With V trimmed by 3 bases and J by 9 bases, 6 bases remained unmatched. The CDR3 is CASSAQTGGTEQFF. As DNA, the CDR3 is TGTGCCAGCAGCGCCCAGACAGGGGGCACTGAGCAGTTCTTC.

This clonotype appeared many times. The V gene is TRBV28, the J gene TRBJ1-6; 9 nucleotides align to TRBD1. CDR1 and CDR2 (germline): MDHEN, SYDVKM. Trimming took 1 base from V and 10 from J; bases not matched to a gene: 5. The length of the CDR3 is 15 residues. CDR3 sequence reads: CASSLYRQGESPLHF. CDR3 nucleotides: TGTGCCAGCAGTTTATATCGACAGGGGGAGTCACCCCTCCACTTT. Using reference TRBV28 and TRBJ1-6 for the parts outside the CDR3, the full variable domain is DVKVTQSSRYLVKRTGEKVFLECVQDMDHENMFWYRQDPGLGLRLIYFSYDVKMKEKGDIPEGYSVSREKKERFSLILESASTNQTSMYLCASSLYRQGESPLHFGNGTRLTVT.

This clonotype was counted between two and nine times. This chain connects TRBV6-7 to TRBJ2-7, with 9 nucleotides matching TRBD1. TRBV6-7 is flagged as an ORF with uncertain function. V shed 7 bases, J shed 2 bases, and the junction held 6 bases outside the gene matches. The CDR3 runs 14 residues. CDR3 coding DNA: TGTGCCAGCAAAATCCGGGACAGGGCCTACGAGCAGTACTTC. Translated, it gives CASKIRDRAYEQYF.

This chain uses TRBV6-5 with TRBJ1-4; 12 bases align to TRBD1. Germline assignment: CDR1 MNHEY and CDR2 SVGAGI. The CDR3 has 16 amino acids. V was clipped by 6 bases and J by 7 bases; unmatched bases: 9. The CDR3 coding sequence is TGTGCCAGCAGCACGGGACAGGGGGCGATTGGTGAAAAACTGTTTTTT. This sequence encodes CASSTGQGAIGEKLFF.

In this sample, this clonotype turned up many times. This sequence joins TRBV6-2 or TRBV6-3 and TRBJ1-5; D is unresolved. V was trimmed by 3 bases and J by 4 bases, leaving 10 bases between them. CDR3 size: 14 residues. From germline, CDR1 is MNHEY and CDR2 SVGEGT. The CDR3: CASSYLRGNQPQHF. DNA for the CDR3: TGTGCCAGCAGTTATCTTCGGGGAAATCAGCCCCAGCATTTT.

In its sample, this clonotype was seen many times. V is TRBV6-2 or TRBV6-3 and J is TRBJ2-1; 11 positions match TRBD2. Germline trimming cut 4 bases from V and 8 bases from J; bases unmatched to any gene: 10. The CDR3 is made up of 16 amino acids. CDR1 and CDR2 (germline): MNHEY, SVGEGT. CDR3 coding DNA: TGTGCCAGCAGTTCCCCGACTAGCGGGGAGTTGGATGAGCAGTTCTTC. Encoded protein: CASSSPTSGELDEQFF.

J is TRBJ1-1 and V is TRBV6-1; 10 bases match TRBD1. The CDR3 spans 14 residues. With 8 bases clipped from V and 5 bases from J, the junction kept 8 bases outside the gene matches. Per germline, CDR1 MNHNS and CDR2 SASEGT. CDR3 sequence: CASERQGARTEAFF. CDR3 nucleotides: TGTGCCAGCGAGAGACAGGGGGCGAGGACTGAAGCTTTCTTT.

The chain has TRBV6-5 and TRBJ2-3; TRBD2 matches 7 bases. Per germline, CDR1 MNHEY and CDR2 SVGAGI. This CDR3 spans 14 amino acids. The trim removed 4 bases at V and 8 bases at J, leaving 9 bases unmatched. DNA for the CDR3: TGTGCCAGCAGTTCGTCGGGGGGAGGGGCTACGCAGTATTTT. This codes for CASSSSGGGATQYF.

This clonotype occurred many times. This chain uses TRBV10-3 with TRBJ1-1; D remains unclear. The CDR3 extends over 15 amino acids. Germline-derived CDR1 and CDR2 are ENHRY and SYGVKD. V shed 3 bases and J shed 4 bases, with 15 bases lying between them. Here the CDR3 reads CAISDSSEWGTEAFF. The CDR3 nucleotides are TGTGCCATCAGTGATAGCAGCGAATGGGGCACTGAAGCTTTCTTT.

The J gene is TRBJ2-1, the V gene TRBV27, with a weak D call TRBD1 (6 bases). Trimming removed 2 bases at V and 4 bases at J, with 12 bases between. The germline V gene encodes CDR1 MNHEY and CDR2 SMNVEV (reference sequence). The CDR3 runs 15 residues. The CDR3 loop reads CASSLDRPRYNEQFF. CDR3 in DNA: TGTGCCAGCAGTTTAGACAGGCCAAGATACAATGAGCAGTTCTTC.

The J gene is TRBJ2-1, the V gene TRBV12-3 or TRBV12-4; the match to TRBD2 covers 13 bases. With 6 bases clipped from V and 9 bases from J, the junction kept 2 bases outside the gene matches. The CDR3 has 13 amino acids. CDR3 DNA: TGTGCCAGCAGCACTAGCGGGGGGGCTGAGCAGTTCTTC. As protein: CASSTSGGAEQFF.

This clonotype has only a few counts. V is TRBV20-1 and J is TRBJ2-3; TRBD2 agrees at 8 bases. The V gene end was trimmed by 3 bases and the J gene end by 6 bases; junction bases not matched to a gene: 17. This CDR3 is 17 amino acids long. Germline V gene data show CDR1 as DFQATT and CDR2 as SNEGSKA (reference sequence). DNA of the CDR3: TGCAGTGCTAGTGCCCGCCTTATAGCGGGGCCCAGCGATACGCAGTATTTT. Translated, it gives CSASARLIAGPSDTQYF.

The table lists this clonotype with a few counts. The J gene is TRBJ2-7, the V gene TRBV7-9; D may be TRBD1 (6 bases). Trimming shortened V by 5 bases and J by 2 bases, and 19 bases separated the two germline ends. The length of the CDR3 is 16 residues. CDR1 SEHNR and CDR2 FQNEAQ come from the germline V gene (reference sequence). The CDR3 loop is CASSERTVGEAYEQYF. Written as DNA, the CDR3 is TGTGCCAGCAGCGAACGGACAGTCGGCGAAGCCTACGAGCAGTACTTC.

The J gene is TRBJ2-5, the V gene TRBV4-2; D unresolved. The germline CDR1 and CDR2 sequences are LGHNA and YNFKEQ. This CDR3 region has 12 residues. The germline V and J ends were trimmed by 3 bases and 5 bases, with 7 bases remaining between them. CDR3 loop: CASSHVLETQYF. The CDR3 region has the DNA TGTGCCAGCAGCCACGTCTTGGAGACCCAGTACTTC.

This clonotype was counted many times. The J gene is TRBJ1-2, the V gene TRBV6-2 or TRBV6-3; D unresolved. Trimming stripped 2 bases from V and 5 bases from J, with 3 bases between. This CDR3 spans 11 amino acids. From germline, CDR1 is MNHEY and CDR2 SVGEGT. The CDR3 reads CASSYHYGYTF. The CDR3 DNA reads TGTGCCAGCAGTTACCATTATGGCTACACCTTC.

This rearrangement joins TRBV7-9 to TRBJ1-2, with D tentatively TRBD1 (5 bases). V lost 0 bases to trimming and J lost 4 bases, with 18 bases between them. Germline-derived CDR1 and CDR2 are SEHNR and FQNEAQ (reference sequence). The CDR3 has 17 amino acids. CDR3 DNA sequence: TGTGCCAGCAGCTTAGCGCTAATTGGGACCTTTGGCTATGGCTACACCTTC. It codes for CASSLALIGTFGYGYTF.

There are many counts of this clonotype. This chain connects TRBV6-1 to TRBJ1-6; D possibly corresponds to TRBD1 (5 bases). Germline loops: CDR1 MNHNS, CDR2 SASEGT. This CDR3 contains 16 residues. Trimming removed 1 base from V and 8 bases from J, with 15 bases in between. CDR3 in amino acids: CASSEEEGRGDSPLHF. CDR3 sequence (DNA): TGTGCCAGCAGTGAAGAGGAGGGAAGGGGAGATTCACCCCTCCACTTT.

The V call is TRBV6-1, the J call TRBJ2-7; D might be TRBD1 (5 bases). Trimming cost V 7 bases and J 6 bases, with 13 bases left between them. Per the germline V gene, CDR1 is MNHNS and CDR2 is SASEGT. The CDR3 is made up of 12 amino acids. DNA for the CDR3: TGTGCCAGCACTTCCCAGGGTGGCGAGCAGTACTTC. This translates into CASTSQGGEQYF.

This clonotype occurred many times. The chain combines TRBV27 with TRBJ2-1; 7 bases match TRBD2. The germline V gene encodes CDR1 MNHEY and CDR2 SMNVEV (reference sequence). This CDR3 has 13 residues. V shed 1 base, J shed 9 bases, and the junction held 3 bases outside the gene matches. CDR3 sequence reads: CASSLFGGGEQFF. For the CDR3, the DNA is TGTGCCAGCAGTTTATTTGGGGGGGGTGAGCAGTTCTTC.

The chain employs TRBV6-2 or TRBV6-3 and TRBJ2-3; no clear D gene. The CDR3 is made up of 12 amino acids. CDR1 is MNHEY and CDR2 is SVGEGT in the germline V gene. Trimming pared 10 bases from V and 2 bases from J, leaving 10 bases between. The CDR3 nucleotides read TGTGCCACGAGGAACAACACAGATACGCAGTATTTT. Protein product: CATRNNTDTQYF.

Ten or more counts support this clonotype. This chain uses TRBV4-3 with TRBJ2-1; D might be TRBD2 (6 bases). CDR1 is LGHNA, CDR2 YSLEER, per germline. The V end was cut by 0 bases, the J end by 15 bases, with 21 bases between. The CDR3 totals 15 residues. The CDR3 DNA sequence: TGCGCCAGCAGCCAAGACAATGAGAGGAGGGCAGGGCGGTTCTTC. Translating it yields CASSQDNERRAGRFF.